Listed below are T cell receptor beta chains from one sample, sequenced in a study of blood T cell repertoires in COVID-19. TCRdb's copy holds only in-frame clones and misses some; the assay was immunoSEQ multiplex PCR. The table records fewer than 200,000 clones, 70% to 90% of them present only once. Sample: peripheral blood. The receptors were sampled from a woman older than 75 with COVID-19, enrolled during active disease. Both conserved end residues are part of each CDR3. The order of the fields is J gene, V gene, clone size, CDR3 protein. Clone size is stated in some rows and not others, as once, few, many or a class when expanded.

j_call: TRBJ2-4; v_call: TRBV6-6; clone_size: .; cdr3_aa: CASSTGMAKNIQYF
j_call: TRBJ2-1; v_call: TRBV3-1/TRBV3-2; clone_size: .; cdr3_aa: CASSQADWVNEQFF
j_call: TRBJ2-2; v_call: TRBV5-1; clone_size: once; cdr3_aa: CASSLARGRTGELFF
j_call: TRBJ1-2; v_call: TRBV5-1; clone_size: once; cdr3_aa: CASSSGQASGYTF
j_call: TRBJ1-4; v_call: TRBV5-4; clone_size: .; cdr3_aa: CASSLGVLGGVNEKLFF
j_call: TRBJ1-5; v_call: TRBV6-6; clone_size: .; cdr3_aa: CASSLTANQPQHF
j_call: TRBJ1-6; v_call: TRBV6-2/TRBV6-3; clone_size: .; cdr3_aa: CASSYSFQLLHF
j_call: TRBJ1-6; v_call: TRBV28; clone_size: .; cdr3_aa: CASKYGTIYNSPLHF
j_call: TRBJ1-1; v_call: TRBV9; clone_size: .; cdr3_aa: CASSSGQGAWTEAFF
j_call: TRBJ2-7; v_call: TRBV7-2; clone_size: .; cdr3_aa: CASSLATAGPGQYF
j_call: TRBJ2-7; v_call: TRBV6-5; clone_size: .; cdr3_aa: CASRGGSYEQYF
j_call: TRBJ1-2; v_call: TRBV28; clone_size: .; cdr3_aa: CASSLRSGGYTF
j_call: TRBJ1-2; v_call: TRBV15; clone_size: once; cdr3_aa: CATSGERGLPNYGYTF
j_call: TRBJ2-4; v_call: TRBV5-5; clone_size: .; cdr3_aa: CASSPDRAGFNIQYF
j_call: TRBJ2-3; v_call: TRBV7-3; clone_size: .; cdr3_aa: CASKTAGADTQYF
j_call: TRBJ1-2; v_call: TRBV6-2/TRBV6-3; clone_size: .; cdr3_aa: CASSYSRGLYGYTF
j_call: TRBJ2-5; v_call: TRBV12-3/TRBV12-4; clone_size: .; cdr3_aa: CARRGAGGETQYF
j_call: TRBJ2-3; v_call: TRBV15; clone_size: .; cdr3_aa: CATSRSRGSTDTQYF
j_call: TRBJ1-3; v_call: TRBV28; clone_size: .; cdr3_aa: CASSQGGVNTIYF
j_call: TRBJ1-1; v_call: TRBV28; clone_size: .; cdr3_aa: CASSLAESEAFF
j_call: TRBJ2-1; v_call: TRBV7-2; clone_size: .; cdr3_aa: CASTRGRANNEQFF
j_call: TRBJ1-1; v_call: TRBV19; clone_size: .; cdr3_aa: CASSTYRKAFF
j_call: TRBJ2-7; v_call: TRBV28; clone_size: .; cdr3_aa: CASRTHSGTAKQYF
j_call: TRBJ1-1; v_call: TRBV28; clone_size: .; cdr3_aa: CATQGQGKGTEAFF
j_call: TRBJ1-3; v_call: TRBV29-1; clone_size: few; cdr3_aa: CSVSAGVFGNTIYF
j_call: TRBJ1-6; v_call: TRBV6-5; clone_size: .; cdr3_aa: CASSQNSPLHF
j_call: TRBJ2-7; v_call: TRBV6-1; clone_size: .; cdr3_aa: CASSETPYEQYF
j_call: TRBJ2-5; v_call: TRBV29-1; clone_size: .; cdr3_aa: CSVVSLAGVETQYF
j_call: TRBJ2-2; v_call: TRBV4-2; clone_size: .; cdr3_aa: CASSQGFLSQGDTGELFF
j_call: TRBJ1-5; v_call: TRBV28; clone_size: .; cdr3_aa: CASSSAGTYSNQPQHF
j_call: TRBJ2-5; v_call: TRBV19; clone_size: .; cdr3_aa: CASSAGGQGGTQYF
j_call: TRBJ2-2; v_call: TRBV7-8; clone_size: .; cdr3_aa: CASSRDRDNTGELFF
j_call: TRBJ1-2; v_call: TRBV15; clone_size: .; cdr3_aa: CATSSQLGQGEGYTF
j_call: TRBJ2-5; v_call: TRBV7-2; clone_size: once; cdr3_aa: CASSPLASGRETQYF
j_call: TRBJ1-1; v_call: TRBV28; clone_size: .; cdr3_aa: CASSLGSLRFEAFF
j_call: TRBJ2-1; v_call: TRBV7-3; clone_size: .; cdr3_aa: CASSWTGTSDNEQFF
j_call: TRBJ2-7; v_call: TRBV27; clone_size: .; cdr3_aa: CASSPTTSGSPYEQYF
j_call: TRBJ2-1; v_call: TRBV6-4; clone_size: medium-sized; cdr3_aa: CASSDGSSYNEQFF
j_call: TRBJ1-1; v_call: TRBV18; clone_size: .; cdr3_aa: CASSPSAIRGRTEAFF
j_call: TRBJ2-7; v_call: TRBV5-4; clone_size: .; cdr3_aa: CASRPGLADSSYEQYF
j_call: TRBJ2-1; v_call: TRBV4-3; clone_size: .; cdr3_aa: CASSQDLPSGKYNEQFF
j_call: TRBJ2-3; v_call: TRBV7-2; clone_size: .; cdr3_aa: CASSLAPAGGADTQYF
j_call: TRBJ2-1; v_call: TRBV21-1; clone_size: .; cdr3_aa: CASSFPGTSEMGGSYNEQFF
j_call: TRBJ2-7; v_call: TRBV6-5; clone_size: few; cdr3_aa: CASKTPGRPYEQYF
j_call: TRBJ1-1; v_call: TRBV10-3; clone_size: .; cdr3_aa: CAISESRSGGVTEAFF
j_call: TRBJ2-7; v_call: TRBV7-2; clone_size: .; cdr3_aa: CASSLSTGNEQYF
j_call: TRBJ1-5; v_call: TRBV19; clone_size: .; cdr3_aa: CASSSRDRPNQPQHF
j_call: TRBJ1-5; v_call: TRBV28; clone_size: .; cdr3_aa: CAISEQAGLGNQPQHF